This T cell receptor beta chain was identified during a study of regulatory T cells in long-lasting Graves disease. CDR1 is SGHAT, CDR2 FQDESV, per germline (reference sequence). The CDR3 consists of 12 residues. Trimming stripped 5 bases from V and 8 bases from J, with 11 bases between. Investigators prepared the TCR beta libraries by applying iRepertoire HTBI primers and Arm-PCR of CDR3 regions. Each CDR3 protein is one row after TCRdb ran MiXCR on the multiplex PCR reads. The data show 250,000 to 300,000 distinct CDR3 sequences, approximately 20% seen once. The time point here: newly diagnosed GD, antithyroid drugs for less than 3 months. Extracted PBMC RNA gave rise to the TCR library. This clonotype was recorded a few times. This sample was also put to use in a study of T cells in Graves' hyperthyroidism and ophthalmopathy.

Sequenced here: peripheral blood mononuclear cells (PBMCs), sampled at new diagnosis, from a patient treated with antithyroid drugs. The clonotype was recovered from a woman aged 30 to 39 with Graves disease. The chain recombines TRBV11-1 with TRBJ2-3; a weak D match, TRBD1 (6 bases). CDR3 sequence: CASSGTGSTQYF. The CDR3 nucleotides are TGTGCCAGCAGCGGAACAGGGAGTACGCAGTATTTT. Supplemented by reference TRBV11-1 and TRBJ2-3, the full variable domain reads EAEVAQSPRYKITEKSQAVAFWCDPISGHATLYWYRQILGQGPELLVQFQDESVVDDSQLPKDRFSAERLKGVDSTLKIQPAELGDSAMYLCASSGTGSTQYFGPGTRLTVL.